The 2 T cell receptor beta chains in this list originate from one sample, sequenced in a study of post-analysis software for immune sequencing data. Their recognized antigens are unknown. General study points: Relative to controls, patients had 4 or 5 TRBV segments at higher frequency, with TRBV5-6, TRBV5-1 and TRBV20-1 among these.

Unique molecular identifiers were built into the TCR beta cDNA libraries. One entry per CDR3 protein results from TCRdb running MiXCR on the PCR reads. The data contain hundreds of thousands of distinct CDR3 sequences, around 53% of them singletons. The sequencing sample was made of blood. These receptors were obtained from a girl aged 10-17 years with multiple sclerosis.

This clonotype was picked up a small number of times. The rearrangement links TRBV12-3 or TRBV12-4 to TRBJ2-7; 8 bases line up with TRBD2. This CDR3 comprises 15 residues. J gave up 2 bases and V 5 bases, and 8 bases lay outside the gene matches. The CDR3 spells CASSNSGTRTYEQYF. The CDR3 DNA reads TGTGCCAGCAGTAACTCCGGGACTAGAACCTACGAGCAGTACTTC.

The chain has TRBV10-3 and TRBJ1-1, with D uncertain. The CDR3 runs to 14 residues. Germline assignment: CDR1 ENHRY and CDR2 SYGVKD. V was shortened by 6 bases and J by 4 bases, with 15 bases between the two germline ends. The CDR3 is CAIRSPVSGTEAFF. CDR3 nucleotides: TGTGCCATCAGATCCCCGGTCAGCGGCACTGAAGCTTTCTTT.